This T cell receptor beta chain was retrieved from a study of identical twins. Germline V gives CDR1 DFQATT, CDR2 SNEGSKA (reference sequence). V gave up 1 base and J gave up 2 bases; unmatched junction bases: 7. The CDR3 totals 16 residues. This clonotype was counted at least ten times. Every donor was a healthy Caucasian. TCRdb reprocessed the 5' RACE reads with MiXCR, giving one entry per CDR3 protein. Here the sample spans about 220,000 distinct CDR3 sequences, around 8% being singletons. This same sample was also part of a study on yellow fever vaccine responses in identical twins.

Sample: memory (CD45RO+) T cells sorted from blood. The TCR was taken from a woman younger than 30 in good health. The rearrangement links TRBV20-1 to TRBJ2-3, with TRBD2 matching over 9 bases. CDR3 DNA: TGCAGTGCTAGAGCAAGGACTAGCGCCTTCACAGATACGCAGTATTTT. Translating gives CSARARTSAFTDTQYF.